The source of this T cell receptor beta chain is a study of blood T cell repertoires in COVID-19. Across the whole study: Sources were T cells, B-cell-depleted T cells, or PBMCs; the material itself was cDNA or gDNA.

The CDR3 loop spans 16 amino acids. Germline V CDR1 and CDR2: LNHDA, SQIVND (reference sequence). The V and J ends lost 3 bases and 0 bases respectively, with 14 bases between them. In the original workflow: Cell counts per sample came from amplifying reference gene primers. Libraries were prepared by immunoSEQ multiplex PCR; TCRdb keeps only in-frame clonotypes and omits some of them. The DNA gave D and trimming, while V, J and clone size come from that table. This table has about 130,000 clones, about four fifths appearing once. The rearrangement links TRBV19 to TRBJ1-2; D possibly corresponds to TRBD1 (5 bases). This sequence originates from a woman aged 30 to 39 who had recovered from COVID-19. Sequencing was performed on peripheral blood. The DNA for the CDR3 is TGTGCCAGTAGTATGCAGGGAAAGAGCTCTAACTATGGCTACACCTTC. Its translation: CASSMQGKSSNYGYTF. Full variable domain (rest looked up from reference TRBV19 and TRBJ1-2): DGGITQSPKYLFRKEGQNVTLSCEQNLNHDAMYWYRQDPGQGLRLIYYSQIVNDFQKGDIAEGYSVSREKKESFPLTVTSAQKNPTAFYLCASSMQGKSSNYGYTFGSGTRLTVV.